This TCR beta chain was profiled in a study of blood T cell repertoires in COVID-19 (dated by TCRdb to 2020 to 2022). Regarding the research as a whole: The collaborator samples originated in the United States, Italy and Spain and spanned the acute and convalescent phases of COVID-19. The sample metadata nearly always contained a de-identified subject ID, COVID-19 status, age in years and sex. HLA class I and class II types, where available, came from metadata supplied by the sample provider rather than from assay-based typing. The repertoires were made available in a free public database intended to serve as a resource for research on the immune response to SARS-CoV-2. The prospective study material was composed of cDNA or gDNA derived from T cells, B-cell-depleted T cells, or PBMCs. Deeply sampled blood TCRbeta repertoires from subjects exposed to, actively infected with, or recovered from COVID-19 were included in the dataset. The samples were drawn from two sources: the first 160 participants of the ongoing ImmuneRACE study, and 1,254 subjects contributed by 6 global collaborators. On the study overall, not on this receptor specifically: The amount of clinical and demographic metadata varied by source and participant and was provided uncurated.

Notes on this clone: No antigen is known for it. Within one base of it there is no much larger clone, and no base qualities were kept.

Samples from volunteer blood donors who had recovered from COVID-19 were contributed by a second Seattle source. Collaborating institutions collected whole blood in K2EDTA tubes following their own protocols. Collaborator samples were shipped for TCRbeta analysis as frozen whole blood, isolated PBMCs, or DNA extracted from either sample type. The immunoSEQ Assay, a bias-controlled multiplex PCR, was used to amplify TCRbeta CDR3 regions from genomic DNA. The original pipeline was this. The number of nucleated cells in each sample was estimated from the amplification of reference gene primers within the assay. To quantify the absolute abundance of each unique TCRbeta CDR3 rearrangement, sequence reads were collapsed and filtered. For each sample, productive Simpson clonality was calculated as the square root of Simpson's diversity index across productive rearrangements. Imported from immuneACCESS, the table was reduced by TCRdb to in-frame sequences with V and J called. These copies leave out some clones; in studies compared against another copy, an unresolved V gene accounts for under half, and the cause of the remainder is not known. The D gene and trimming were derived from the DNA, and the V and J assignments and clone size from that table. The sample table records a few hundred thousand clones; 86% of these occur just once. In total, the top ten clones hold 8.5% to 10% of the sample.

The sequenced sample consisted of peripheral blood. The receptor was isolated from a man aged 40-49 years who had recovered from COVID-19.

The CDR3 region: CASSPRSLNTEAFF. The DNA sequence reads TGTGCCAGCTCACCACGTTCCTTGAACACTGAAGCTTTCTTT. This receptor chain uses TRBV18 and TRBJ1-1; confidence is insufficient to name the D gene. Per the germline V gene, KGHSH is the CDR1 and LQKENI is the CDR2. The V and J ends are trimmed by 1 base and 0 bases, leaving 6 bases between them. The CDR3 covers 14 residues, taking in both the cysteine and the phenylalanine. Only CDR3 DNA remains: 42 bases, in frame from the first base.